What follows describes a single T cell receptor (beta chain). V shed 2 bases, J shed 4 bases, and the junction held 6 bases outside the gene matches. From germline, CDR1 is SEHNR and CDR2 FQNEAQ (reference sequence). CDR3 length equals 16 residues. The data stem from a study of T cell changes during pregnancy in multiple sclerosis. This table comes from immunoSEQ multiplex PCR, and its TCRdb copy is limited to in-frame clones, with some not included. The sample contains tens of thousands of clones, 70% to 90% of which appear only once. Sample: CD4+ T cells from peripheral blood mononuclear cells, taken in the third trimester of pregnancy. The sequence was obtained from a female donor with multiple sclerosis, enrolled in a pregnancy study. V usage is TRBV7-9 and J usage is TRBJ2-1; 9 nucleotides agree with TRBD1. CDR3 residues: CASSLRAGTGYNEQFF. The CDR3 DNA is TGTGCCAGCAGCTTAAGGGCCGGGACAGGGTACAATGAGCAGTTCTTC.